The rows below give T cell receptor beta chains drawn from one sample of a study of blood T cell repertoires in COVID-19. The assay was immunoSEQ multiplex PCR, and TCRdb's table has in-frame clones only and misses some. Of over 80,000 clones detected, 75% to 85% appear once; the ten largest clones hold 15% to 20%. The sequencing input was peripheral blood. The source is a woman over 75 with active or convalescent COVID-19. CDR3s include the opening cysteine and the closing phenylalanine or tryptophan. D genes are given only for firm matches. Only part of the rows carry a size: once, few, many, or a class if the clone is expanded.

j_call d_call clone_size v_call cdr3_nt cdr3_aa
TRBJ1-5 . . TRBV19 TGTGCCAGCACCCTGAGGGGGGGGTCCTATAGCAATCAGCCCCAGCATTTT CASTLRGGSYSNQPQHF
TRBJ1-6 . few TRBV9 TGTGCCAGCAGACCGGAGGGCGTTAATTCACCCCTCCACTTT CASRPEGVNSPLHF
TRBJ2-1 . . TRBV9 TGTGCCAGCAGCGTCGGGGTGAACGGTAATGAGCAGTTCTTC CASSVGVNGNEQFF
TRBJ2-1 . . TRBV7-2 TGTGCCAGCAGCTTTTCGGGAGTAAATGAGCAGTTCTTC CASSFSGVNEQFF
TRBJ2-7 TRBD2 once TRBV7-9 TGTGCCAGCAGCTTAGAGGGCGGGAGTGCCTACGAGCAGTACTTC CASSLEGGSAYEQYF
TRBJ1-6 TRBD1 few TRBV2 TGTGCCAGCAGAGGACAGGGCCTGGATTCACCCCTCCACTTT CASRGQGLDSPLHF
TRBJ2-7 TRBD1 . TRBV28 TGTGCCAGCAGCCACCCTGGGGGACAGGGGCACGAGCAGTACTTC CASSHPGGQGHEQYF
TRBJ2-5 TRBD2 . TRBV11-2 TGTGCCAGCAGCCGGGGGGTGCAAGAGACCCAGTACTTC CASSRGVQETQYF
TRBJ1-4 TRBD1 . TRBV4-3 TGCGCCAGCAGCCAAGATACGAAGACAGGGTGGAATGAAAAACTGTTTTTT CASSQDTKTGWNEKLFF
TRBJ2-7 TRBD1 . TRBV2 TGTGCCAGCAGTGAAGGGGGCAGGGGGTACTACGAGCAGTACTTC CASSEGGRGYYEQYF
TRBJ2-7 TRBD2 . TRBV6-5 TGTGCCAGCACCCGAGCGGGAGGGCGATACGAGCAGTACTTC CASTRAGGRYEQYF
TRBJ1-1 . few TRBV28 TGTGCCAGCAGTTTATCTCCTCGTATGAACACTGAAGCTTTCTTT CASSLSPRMNTEAFF
TRBJ1-2 . few TRBV12-3/TRBV12-4 TGTGCCAGCAGTTTAGGCCAGGCCAACACCTTC CASSLGQANTF
TRBJ2-5 TRBD1 . TRBV6-5 TGTGCCAGCAGTCGGACAGGGGGCGAGACCCAGTACTTC CASSRTGGETQYF
TRBJ1-1 . . TRBV19 TGTGCCAGTAAACCCCGACATTTCTTGAACACTGAAGCTTTCTTT CASKPRHFLNTEAFF
TRBJ2-7 . . TRBV11-2 TGTGCCAGCAGCCCCCGAGGCATTTCCTACGAGCAGTACTTC CASSPRGISYEQYF
TRBJ2-1 . once TRBV2 TGTGCCAGACCGGGAGTAGGGCAGAGGGATGAGCAGTTCTTC CARPGVGQRDEQFF
TRBJ2-7 . few TRBV7-8 TGTGCCAGCAGCTTCGGGAACTCCTACGAGCAGTACTTC CASSFGNSYEQYF
TRBJ2-7 . . TRBV2 TGTGCCAGCAGTGAAGCACCGAGCGGATCCTACGAGCAGTACTTC CASSEAPSGSYEQYF
TRBJ1-2 TRBD1 . TRBV7-9 TGTGCCAGCGACCCCCCCGGAGGGGGCTATTATGGCTACACCTTC CASDPPGGGYYGYTF
TRBJ2-2 TRBD2 . TRBV19 TGTGCCAGTACAAGACTAGCGGGAGATACCGGGGAGCTGTTTTTT CASTRLAGDTGELFF
TRBJ2-1 TRBD2 . TRBV7-3 TGTGCCAGCAGCGCGGGGACTACTGCCTACAATGAGCAGTTCTTC CASSAGTTAYNEQFF
TRBJ2-7 . . TRBV5-6 TGTGCCAGCAGCCGAGGTGACGGAGGGACCTACTCCTACGAGCAGTACTTC CASSRGDGGTYSYEQYF